This is a list of T cell receptor beta chains from one sample in a study of CD8 T cells in ankylosing spondylitis. TCRdb recomputed calls from the 5' RACE reads with MiXCR, one row per CDR3 protein. The sample shows under 85,000 distinct CDR3 sequences, about 5% of them seen only once. Material for sequencing was blood, either unsorted or a sorted T cell fraction (not recorded which). The receptors stem from a male donor with ankylosing spondylitis or in good health (not recorded which). Both conserved end residues are part of each CDR3. Each record gives: J gene, V gene, clone size, D gene, CDR3 DNA, CDR3 protein. D genes are given only for firm matches. Size values are once, few and many counts, or a class for expanded clones, and some rows have none.

J: TRBJ2-3; V: TRBV29-1; size: many; D: -; DNA: TGCAGCGTTGAAGCAGGTAGCACAGATACGCAGTATTTT; CDR3: CSVEAGSTDTQYF
J: TRBJ1-5; V: TRBV20-1; size: many; D: TRBD1; DNA: TGCAGTGCTAGGGCGACAGGGGTAACTTATCAGCCCCAGCATTTT; CDR3: CSARATGVTYQPQHF
J: TRBJ1-5; V: TRBV6-2/TRBV6-3; size: many; D: TRBD1; DNA: TGTGCCAGCGAGGGCTATGCGGACAGGGGGTATCAGCCCCAGCATTTT; CDR3: CASEGYADRGYQPQHF
J: TRBJ1-1; V: TRBV18; size: many; D: -; DNA: TGTGCCAGCTCACCAAGCAAAGGGAACACTGAAGCTTTCTTT; CDR3: CASSPSKGNTEAFF
J: TRBJ1-6; V: TRBV6-6; size: many; D: -; DNA: TGTGCCAGCACAAACCTTAATTCACCCCTCCACTTT; CDR3: CASTNLNSPLHF
J: TRBJ1-1; V: TRBV11-2; size: many; D: -; DNA: TGTGCCAGCAGCTTAGGGCAGGGGCGCCTGCGGACTGAAGCTTTCTTT; CDR3: CASSLGQGRLRTEAFF
J: TRBJ2-5; V: TRBV20-1; size: many; D: TRBD2; DNA: TGCAGTGCTAGAGATCGAAGGACTAGCGGGTTGGAGACCCAGTACTTC; CDR3: CSARDRRTSGLETQYF
J: TRBJ2-3; V: TRBV12-3/TRBV12-4; size: many; D: TRBD1; DNA: TGTGCCAGCAGGGTCGGACAGGGGGCGGCAGATACGCAGTATTTT; CDR3: CASRVGQGAADTQYF
J: TRBJ2-1; V: TRBV4-2; size: -; D: -; DNA: TGTGCCAGCAGCCCCCCGCCCGGGGGCAATGAGCAGTTCTTC; CDR3: CASSPPPGGNEQFF
J: TRBJ2-7; V: TRBV28; size: many; D: -; DNA: TGTGCCAGCGGAAAGCGGGACAGACCCTACGAGCAGTACTTC; CDR3: CASGKRDRPYEQYF
J: TRBJ1-2; V: TRBV20-1; size: many; D: -; DNA: TGCAGTGCTAGCGGGGAAGGTGGCTACACCTTC; CDR3: CSASGEGGYTF
J: TRBJ2-1; V: TRBV20-1; size: many; D: TRBD1; DNA: TGCAGTGCCCAGGGACAGGGGGGACCCAATGAGCAGTTCTTC; CDR3: CSAQGQGGPNEQFF
J: TRBJ1-4; V: TRBV7-2; size: many; D: TRBD1; DNA: TGTGCCAGCAGTCAGGGACAGGGGCGGGAAAAACTGTTTTTT; CDR3: CASSQGQGREKLFF
J: TRBJ1-2; V: TRBV12-3/TRBV12-4; size: many; D: -; DNA: TGTGCCAGCAGTTCGATGTCTAACTATGGCTACACCTTC; CDR3: CASSSMSNYGYTF
J: TRBJ1-5; V: TRBV12-3/TRBV12-4; size: many; D: TRBD1; DNA: TGTGCCAGCAGTGACAGGGGAATGAACAATCAGCCCCAGCATTTT; CDR3: CASSDRGMNNQPQHF
J: TRBJ2-5; V: TRBV3-1; size: -; D: -; DNA: TGTGCCAGCAGCCAAGAGCGCCCGAGAGGGGGAGAGACCCAGTACTTC; CDR3: CASSQERPRGGETQYF
J: TRBJ2-7; V: TRBV12-3/TRBV12-4; size: many; D: TRBD2; DNA: TGTGCCAGCAGTTTAGCGCTAGCGGGGCAGTACTTC; CDR3: CASSLALAGQYF
J: TRBJ1-6; V: TRBV6-5; size: many; D: -; DNA: TGTGCCAGCAGTAATCCGGGCTCACCCCTCCACTTT; CDR3: CASSNPGSPLHF
J: TRBJ2-1; V: TRBV20-1; size: many; D: TRBD2; DNA: TGCAGTGCTAGGGAGGGACTAGCGGCCTACAATGAGCAGTTCTTC; CDR3: CSAREGLAAYNEQFF
J: TRBJ1-1; V: TRBV5-1; size: many; D: -; DNA: TGCGCCAGCAGCTTGGCCGTAGGGGGGTTCGAAGCTTTCTTT; CDR3: CASSLAVGGFEAFF
J: TRBJ1-5; V: TRBV11-3; size: many; D: -; DNA: TGTGCCAGCAGCTCCACAGGGACGTCTCAGCCCCAGCATTTT; CDR3: CASSSTGTSQPQHF
J: TRBJ2-3; V: TRBV5-1; size: many; D: -; DNA: TGCGCCAGCATGGACGGGGGGCGCACAGATACGCAGTATTTT; CDR3: CASMDGGRTDTQYF
J: TRBJ2-2; V: TRBV20-1; size: many; D: -; DNA: TGCAGTGCTAGGATTAGCGGAAGGGACACCGGGGAGCTGTTTTTT; CDR3: CSARISGRDTGELFF
J: TRBJ2-1; V: TRBV15; size: many; D: -; DNA: TGTGCCACCAGCAGGCTACGGACAGCCTACAATGAGCAGTTCTTC; CDR3: CATSRLRTAYNEQFF
J: TRBJ2-7; V: TRBV2; size: medium-sized; D: -; DNA: TGTGCCAGCAGTGCTAATGCCGCCTACGAGCAGTACTTC; CDR3: CASSANAAYEQYF
J: TRBJ2-2; V: TRBV11-2; size: many; D: -; DNA: TGTGCCAGCCGCGAAAACGGGTGGGGGGAGCTGTTTTTT; CDR3: CASRENGWGELFF
J: TRBJ2-2; V: TRBV20-1; size: many; D: -; DNA: TGCAGTGCTAGGGGACATAACACCGGGGAGCTGTTTTTT; CDR3: CSARGHNTGELFF
J: TRBJ2-2; V: TRBV20-1; size: many; D: TRBD2; DNA: TGCAGTGCCCAAGCGGGGGGCCGAAACACCGGGGAGCTGTTTTTT; CDR3: CSAQAGGRNTGELFF
J: TRBJ1-2; V: TRBV12-3/TRBV12-4; size: many; D: -; DNA: TGTGCCAGCAGCGGAGTCGTTCTCACCTTC; CDR3: CASSGVVLTF
J: TRBJ1-5; V: TRBV7-8; size: many; D: -; DNA: TGTGCCAGCAGCCACAGTATTCTCGGGTGGGAGGACAGCAATCAGCCCCAGCATTTT; CDR3: CASSHSILGWEDSNQPQHF
J: TRBJ2-7; V: TRBV28; size: -; D: -; DNA: TGTGCCAGCAGTTTCACGGGGGCCTACGAGCAGTACTTC; CDR3: CASSFTGAYEQYF
J: TRBJ2-2; V: TRBV20-1; size: many; D: TRBD2; DNA: TGCAGTGCTCCACCGATTAGCGGGGGACCCGGGGAGCTGTTTTTT; CDR3: CSAPPISGGPGELFF
J: TRBJ1-4; V: TRBV5-4; size: -; D: TRBD1; DNA: TGTGCCAGCAGCTTGGCGGGACAGGGGAATGAAAAACTGTTTTTT; CDR3: CASSLAGQGNEKLFF
J: TRBJ2-3; V: TRBV24-1; size: many; D: -; DNA: TGTGCCACCAGTGACCCAGGCCCGGATACGCAGTATTTT; CDR3: CATSDPGPDTQYF
J: TRBJ2-7; V: TRBV7-8; size: many; D: -; DNA: TGTGCCAGCAGCTTAGGATCACGGGGCCCGACTCCCTACGAGCAGTACTTC; CDR3: CASSLGSRGPTPYEQYF
J: TRBJ2-2; V: TRBV19; size: many; D: -; DNA: TGTGCCAGTAGTATCTCGGGCGGCCTGGGCACCGGGGAGCTGTTTTTT; CDR3: CASSISGGLGTGELFF
J: TRBJ1-2; V: TRBV6-5; size: many; D: -; DNA: TGTGCCAGCAGTGATACAGGTGCAGAAACCTTC; CDR3: CASSDTGAETF
J: TRBJ1-4; V: TRBV20-1; size: many; D: -; DNA: TGCAGCCCCAAGGGGGAGGATGAAAAACTGTTTTTT; CDR3: CSPKGEDEKLFF
J: TRBJ2-1; V: TRBV7-2; size: many; D: -; DNA: TGTGCCAGCAGCCCAGCCCTAGGGGGGGACTACAATGAGCAGTTCTTC; CDR3: CASSPALGGDYNEQFF
J: TRBJ2-5; V: TRBV6-1; size: many; D: TRBD2; DNA: TGTGCCACCTGGACTAGCGGGAGAGAGACCCAGTACTTC; CDR3: CATWTSGRETQYF
J: TRBJ1-4; V: TRBV15; size: once; D: -; DNA: TGTACCACTGGCAGGGGCACACAAGCAACTAATGAAAAACTGTTTTTT; CDR3: CTTGRGTQATNEKLFF
J: TRBJ2-5; V: TRBV7-6; size: -; D: TRBD1; DNA: TGTGCCAGCACCAGGGACAGGGGTTGGGAGACCCAGTACTTC; CDR3: CASTRDRGWETQYF
J: TRBJ2-2; V: TRBV7-9; size: many; D: -; DNA: TGTGCCAGCAGCCTGGGGAGAGGGGAGCTGTTTTTT; CDR3: CASSLGRGELFF
J: TRBJ1-6; V: TRBV27; size: many; D: -; DNA: TGTGCCAGCAGTCCAAGGGCCTTCACACCCCTCCACTTT; CDR3: CASSPRAFTPLHF
J: TRBJ2-5; V: TRBV5-1; size: many; D: TRBD1; DNA: TGCGCCAGCAGCTTGCGGGACAGGGCCCGAGAGACCCAGTACTTC; CDR3: CASSLRDRARETQYF
J: TRBJ2-3; V: TRBV10-3; size: many; D: -; DNA: TGTGCCATCAGTGAGCCACGCACAGATACGCAGTATTTT; CDR3: CAISEPRTDTQYF
J: TRBJ2-3; V: TRBV4-1; size: many; D: -; DNA: TGCGCCAGCACCAGGGGGGGGGGCCTCACAGATACGCAGTATTTT; CDR3: CASTRGGGLTDTQYF
J: TRBJ2-1; V: TRBV27; size: many; D: -; DNA: TGTGCCAGCAGCCCGCAGGGCAGCTCCTACAATGAGCAGTTCTTC; CDR3: CASSPQGSSYNEQFF
J: TRBJ2-2; V: TRBV2; size: many; D: -; DNA: TGTGCCAGCAGCGACCAGCATCCCACCGGGGAGCTGTTTTTT; CDR3: CASSDQHPTGELFF
J: TRBJ1-3; V: TRBV4-1; size: many; D: -; DNA: TGCGCCAGCAGCCCGGGGGGTAACGGAAACACCATATATTTT; CDR3: CASSPGGNGNTIYF
J: TRBJ2-5; V: TRBV7-2; size: many; D: -; DNA: TGTGCCAGCAGCTTAGCGCTAATTCGGCAGGGTAAAGAGACCCAGTACTTC; CDR3: CASSLALIRQGKETQYF
J: TRBJ1-5; V: TRBV11-2; size: -; D: TRBD1; DNA: TGTGCCAGCAGCTTAACTCTTGACAGGGATATCAATCAGCCCCAGCATTTT; CDR3: CASSLTLDRDINQPQHF
J: TRBJ1-6; V: TRBV20-1; size: many; D: -; DNA: TGCAGTGCAAGTGATGGGGGAAATTCACCCCTCCACTTT; CDR3: CSASDGGNSPLHF
J: TRBJ2-7; V: TRBV20-1; size: -; D: -; DNA: TGCAGTGCTAGAGATCGATCGATCTACGAGCAGTACTTC; CDR3: CSARDRSIYEQYF
J: TRBJ1-3; V: TRBV12-3/TRBV12-4; size: many; D: -; DNA: TGTGCCAGCAGCCTCGAGGGAGGGGGAAGCTTTACTGGAAACACCATATATTTT; CDR3: CASSLEGGGSFTGNTIYF
J: TRBJ2-7; V: TRBV3-1; size: many; D: -; DNA: TGTGCCAGCAGCCAAGATCCTGGGGGGACAGCCTACGAGCAGTACTTC; CDR3: CASSQDPGGTAYEQYF
J: TRBJ1-1; V: TRBV20-1; size: many; D: -; DNA: TGCAGTGCTAGGGCTCGAGGGAGATACACTGAAGCTTTCTTT; CDR3: CSARARGRYTEAFF